The T cell receptor beta chain under discussion was sequenced for a study of graft-versus-host responses after intestinal transplantation. Whole-study context: Each transplant was multivisceral, liver-intestinal, or isolated intestinal. The recipients all started with anti-thymocyte globulin induction and then took tacrolimus and steroids for three to four years. Study-level findings and limits: Some GvH clones appeared in ileal mucosa or blood before recipient bone marrow.

About this clone itself: Its antigen is still unknown.

Trimming shortened V by 2 bases and J by 5 bases, and 12 bases separated the two germline ends. The CDR3 is 15 residues long. In germline, CDR1 is SEHNR, CDR2 FQNEAQ (reference sequence). The method was immunoSEQ multiplex PCR; TCRdb's version includes in-frame clones alone and lacks a portion of them. Counted here are roughly 98,000 clones, approximately 95% occurring once; the ten biggest clones make up around 1.1%. This receptor was identified in a human donor who was the organ donor for an intestinal transplant. V gene TRBV7-9 combines with J gene TRBJ2-2, with a tentative D call TRBD1 (6 bases). Specimen: unstimulated CD8+ T cells sorted from spleen or lymph node cells, collected before transplant. The CDR3 here is CASSLPRGPTGELFF. In DNA form, the CDR3 reads TGTGCCAGCAGCTTACCCAGGGGACCAACCGGGGAGCTGTTTTTT.